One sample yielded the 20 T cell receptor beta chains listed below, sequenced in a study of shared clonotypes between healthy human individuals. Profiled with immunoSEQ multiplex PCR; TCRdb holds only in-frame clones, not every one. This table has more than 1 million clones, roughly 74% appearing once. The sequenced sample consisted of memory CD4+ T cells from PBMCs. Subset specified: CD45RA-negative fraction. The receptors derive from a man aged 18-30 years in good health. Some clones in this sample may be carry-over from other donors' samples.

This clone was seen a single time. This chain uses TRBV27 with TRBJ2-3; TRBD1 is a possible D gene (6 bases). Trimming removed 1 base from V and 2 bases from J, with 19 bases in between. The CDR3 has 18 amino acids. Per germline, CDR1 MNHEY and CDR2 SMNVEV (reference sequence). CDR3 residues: CASSLLTDSVTYTDTQYF. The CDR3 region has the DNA TGTGCCAGCAGTTTATTGACGGACAGTGTCACTTACACAGATACGCAGTATTTT.

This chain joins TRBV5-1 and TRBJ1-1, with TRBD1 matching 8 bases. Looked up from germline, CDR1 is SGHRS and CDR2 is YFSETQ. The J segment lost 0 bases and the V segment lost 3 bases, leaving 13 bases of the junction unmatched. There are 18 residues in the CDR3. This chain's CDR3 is CASSWTTGAPAMNTEAFF. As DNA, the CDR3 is TGCGCCAGCAGCTGGACGACAGGGGCCCCAGCCATGAACACTGAAGCTTTCTTT.

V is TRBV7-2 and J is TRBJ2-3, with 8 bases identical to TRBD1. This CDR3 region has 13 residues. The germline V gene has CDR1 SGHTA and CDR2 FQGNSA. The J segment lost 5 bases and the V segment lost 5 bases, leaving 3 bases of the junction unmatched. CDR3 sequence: CASSPGQVDTQYF. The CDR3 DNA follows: TGTGCCAGCAGCCCGGGACAGGTAGATACGCAGTATTTT. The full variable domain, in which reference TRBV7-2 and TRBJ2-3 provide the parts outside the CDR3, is GAGVSQSPSNKVTEKGKDVELRCDPISGHTALYWYRQSLGQGLEFLIYFQGNSAPDKSGLPSDRFSAERTGGSVSTLTIQRTQQEDSAVYLCASSPGQVDTQYFGPGTRLTVL.

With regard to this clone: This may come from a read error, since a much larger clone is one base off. CDR3 amino acids: CASSYGLNEKLFF. CDR3 nucleotide sequence: TGTGCCAGCAGTTACGGACTCAACGAAAAACTGTTTTTT. This chain connects TRBV6-6 to TRBJ1-4; D is ambiguous. Germline values: CDR1 MNHNY, CDR2 SVGAGI (reference sequence). CDR3 length equals 13 residues. V was clipped by 2 bases and J by 8 bases, with 9 bases between them.

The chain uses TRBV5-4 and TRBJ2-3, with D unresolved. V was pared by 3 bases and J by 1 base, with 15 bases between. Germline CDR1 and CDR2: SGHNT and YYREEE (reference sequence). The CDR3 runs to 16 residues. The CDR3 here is CASSSRRGDRTDTQYF. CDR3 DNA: TGTGCCAGCAGCTCCCGGCGTGGAGACCGCACAGATACGCAGTATTTT.

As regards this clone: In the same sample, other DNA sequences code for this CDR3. The CDR3 is CASSIGRGNQPQHF. CDR3 DNA: TGTGCCAGTAGTATAGGCAGGGGCAATCAGCCCCAGCATTTT. The chain carries TRBV19 and TRBJ1-5; a possible D gene is TRBD1 (5 bases). CDR1 is LNHDA, CDR2 SQIVND, per germline (reference sequence). With 1 base removed from V and 2 bases from J, the gap between germline ends came to 6 bases. The CDR3 runs 14 residues.

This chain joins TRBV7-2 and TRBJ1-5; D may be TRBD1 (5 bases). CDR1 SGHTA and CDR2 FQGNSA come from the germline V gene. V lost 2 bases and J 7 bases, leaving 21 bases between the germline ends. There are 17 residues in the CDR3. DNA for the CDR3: TGTGCCAGCAGCTTATTAGACCGCAGGGCGAGAGGACAGCCCCAGCATTTT. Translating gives CASSLLDRRARGQPQHF.

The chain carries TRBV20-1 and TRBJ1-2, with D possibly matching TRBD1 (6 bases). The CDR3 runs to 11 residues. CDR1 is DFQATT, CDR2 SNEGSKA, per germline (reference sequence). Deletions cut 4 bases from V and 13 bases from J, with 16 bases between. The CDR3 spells CSAKSGTRGTF. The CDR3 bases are TGCAGTGCTAAATCAGGGACACGAGGCACCTTC.

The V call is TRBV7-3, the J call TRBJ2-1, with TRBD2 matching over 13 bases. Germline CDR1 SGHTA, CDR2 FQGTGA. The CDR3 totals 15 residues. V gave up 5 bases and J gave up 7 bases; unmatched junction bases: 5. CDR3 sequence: CASSPGLAGVNEQFF. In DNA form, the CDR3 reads TGTGCCAGCAGCCCCGGACTAGCGGGAGTTAATGAGCAGTTCTTC.

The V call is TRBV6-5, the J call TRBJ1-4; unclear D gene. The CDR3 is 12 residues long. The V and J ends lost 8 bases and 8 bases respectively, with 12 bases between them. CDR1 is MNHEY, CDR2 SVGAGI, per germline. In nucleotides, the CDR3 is TGTGCCAGCTCATCCGACCGCGAAAAACTGTTTTTT. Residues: CASSSDREKLFF.

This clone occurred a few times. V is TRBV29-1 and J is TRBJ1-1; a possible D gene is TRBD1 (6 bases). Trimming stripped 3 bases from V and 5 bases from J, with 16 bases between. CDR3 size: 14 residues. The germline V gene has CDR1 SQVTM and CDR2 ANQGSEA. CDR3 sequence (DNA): TGCAGCGTTGAGGGGGACACCCGGGGTACTGAAGCTTTCTTT. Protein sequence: CSVEGDTRGTEAFF.

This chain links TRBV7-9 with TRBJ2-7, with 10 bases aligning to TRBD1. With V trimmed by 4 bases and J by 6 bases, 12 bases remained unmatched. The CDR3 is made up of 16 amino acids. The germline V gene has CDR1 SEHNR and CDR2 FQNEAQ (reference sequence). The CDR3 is CASSYFRDRGLREQYF. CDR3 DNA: TGTGCCAGCAGCTATTTCAGGGACAGGGGCCTCCGCGAGCAGTACTTC.

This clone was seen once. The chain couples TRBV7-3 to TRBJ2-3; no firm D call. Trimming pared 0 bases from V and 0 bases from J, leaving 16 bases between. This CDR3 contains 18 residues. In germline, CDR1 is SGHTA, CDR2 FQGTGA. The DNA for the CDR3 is TGTGCCAGCAGCTTAACGCGGAAGGCAGATGCTAGCACAGATACGCAGTATTTT. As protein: CASSLTRKADASTDTQYF.

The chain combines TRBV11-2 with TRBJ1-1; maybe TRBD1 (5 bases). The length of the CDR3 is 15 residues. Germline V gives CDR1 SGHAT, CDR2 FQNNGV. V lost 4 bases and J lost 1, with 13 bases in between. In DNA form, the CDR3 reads TGTGCCAGCAGCTCGCGACAGAGAACGAACACTGAAGCTTTCTTT. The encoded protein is CASSSRQRTNTEAFF.

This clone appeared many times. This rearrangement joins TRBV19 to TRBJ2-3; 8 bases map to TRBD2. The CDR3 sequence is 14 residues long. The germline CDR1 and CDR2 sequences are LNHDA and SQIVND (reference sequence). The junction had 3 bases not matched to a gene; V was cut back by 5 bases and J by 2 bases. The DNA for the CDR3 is TGTGCCAGTAGTGTGACTAGCGCCACAGATACGCAGTATTTT. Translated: CASSVTSATDTQYF.

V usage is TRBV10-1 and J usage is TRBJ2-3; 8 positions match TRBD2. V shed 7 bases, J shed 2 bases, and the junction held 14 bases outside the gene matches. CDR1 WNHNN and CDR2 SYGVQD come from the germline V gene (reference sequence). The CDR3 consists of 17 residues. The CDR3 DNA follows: TGCGCCAGCATTTTCGCGGCGGGAGGAAAAAACACAGATACGCAGTATTTT. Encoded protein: CASIFAAGGKNTDTQYF.

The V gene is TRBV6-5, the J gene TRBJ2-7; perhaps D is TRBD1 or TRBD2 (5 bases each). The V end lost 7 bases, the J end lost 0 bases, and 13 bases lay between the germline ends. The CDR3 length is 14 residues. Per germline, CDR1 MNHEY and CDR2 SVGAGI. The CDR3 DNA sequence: TGTGCCAGCACCAGATGGGGGAGCTCCTACGAGCAGTACTTC. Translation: CASTRWGSSYEQYF.

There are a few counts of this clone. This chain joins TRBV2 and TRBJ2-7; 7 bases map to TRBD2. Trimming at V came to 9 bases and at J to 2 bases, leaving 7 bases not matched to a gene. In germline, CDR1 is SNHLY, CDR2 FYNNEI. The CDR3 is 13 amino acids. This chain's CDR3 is CASAMRETYEQYF. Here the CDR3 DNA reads TGTGCCAGTGCCATGCGGGAGACCTACGAGCAGTACTTC.

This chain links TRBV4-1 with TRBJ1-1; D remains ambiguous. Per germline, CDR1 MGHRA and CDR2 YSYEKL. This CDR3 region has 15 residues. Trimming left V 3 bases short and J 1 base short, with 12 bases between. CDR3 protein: CASSHDGGSNTEAFF. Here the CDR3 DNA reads TGCGCCAGCAGCCACGATGGCGGGTCGAACACTGAAGCTTTCTTT.

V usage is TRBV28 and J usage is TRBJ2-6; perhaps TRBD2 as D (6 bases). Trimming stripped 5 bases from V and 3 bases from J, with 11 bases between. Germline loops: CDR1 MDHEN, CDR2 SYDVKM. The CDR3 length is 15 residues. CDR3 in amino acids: CASSLGGNGANVLTF. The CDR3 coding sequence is TGTGCCAGCAGTCTGGGGGGTAATGGGGCCAACGTCCTGACTTTC.